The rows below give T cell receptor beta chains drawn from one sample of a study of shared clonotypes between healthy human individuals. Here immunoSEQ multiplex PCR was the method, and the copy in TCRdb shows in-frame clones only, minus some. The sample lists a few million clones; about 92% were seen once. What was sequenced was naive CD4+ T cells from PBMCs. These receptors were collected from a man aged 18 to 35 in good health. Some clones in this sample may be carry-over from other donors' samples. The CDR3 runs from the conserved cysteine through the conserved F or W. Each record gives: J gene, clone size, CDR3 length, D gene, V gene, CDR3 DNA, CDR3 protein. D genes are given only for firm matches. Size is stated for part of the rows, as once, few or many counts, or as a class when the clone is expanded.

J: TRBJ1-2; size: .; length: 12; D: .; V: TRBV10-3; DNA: TGTGCCATCAGTGAACAGCGGTATGGCTACACCTTC; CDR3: CAISEQRYGYTF
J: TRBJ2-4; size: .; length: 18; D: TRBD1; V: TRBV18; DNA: TGTGCCAGCTCACCATACATCGGGACAGGGGGCGAGGGGAACATTCAGTACTTC; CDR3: CASSPYIGTGGEGNIQYF
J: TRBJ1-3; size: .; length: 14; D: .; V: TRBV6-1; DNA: TGTGCCAGCAGTGAAGGGGCAGCTGGAAACACCATATATTTT; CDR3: CASSEGAAGNTIYF
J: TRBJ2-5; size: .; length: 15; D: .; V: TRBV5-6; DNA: TGTGCCAGCAGCTTGCAGATAGCTGAGTTGGAGACCCAGTACTTC; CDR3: CASSLQIAELETQYF
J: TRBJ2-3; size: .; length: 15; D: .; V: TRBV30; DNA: TGTGCCTGGACCACGGGTGGGACGAGCACAGATACGCAGTATTTT; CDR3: CAWTTGGTSTDTQYF
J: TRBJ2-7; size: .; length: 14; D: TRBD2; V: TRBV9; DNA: TGTGCCAGCAGCCCAACGACTAGCTCTTACGAGCAGTACTTC; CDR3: CASSPTTSSYEQYF
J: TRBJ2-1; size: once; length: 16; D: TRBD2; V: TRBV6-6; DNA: TGTGCCAGCAGTTACGGGGAGCGGGAGATCTACAATGAGCAGTTCTTC; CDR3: CASSYGEREIYNEQFF
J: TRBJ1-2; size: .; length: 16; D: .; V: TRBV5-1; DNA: TGCGCCAGCAGCTTGTTCCGGCGGAACCGTGACTATGGCTACACCTTC; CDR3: CASSLFRRNRDYGYTF
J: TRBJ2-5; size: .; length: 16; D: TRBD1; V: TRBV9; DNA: TGTGCCAGCAGCTTGCCACCCGGGACAGGGGGTGAGACCCAGTACTTC; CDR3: CASSLPPGTGGETQYF
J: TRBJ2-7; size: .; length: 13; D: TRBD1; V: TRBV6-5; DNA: TGTGCCAGCAGCCAACAGGGGTCCTACGAGCAGTACTTC; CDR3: CASSQQGSYEQYF
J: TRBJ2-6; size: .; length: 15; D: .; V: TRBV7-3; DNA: TGTGCCAGCAGCTTAGGAATTTCTGGGGCCAACGTCCTGACTTTC; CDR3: CASSLGISGANVLTF
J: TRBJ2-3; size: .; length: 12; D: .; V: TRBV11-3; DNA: TGTGCCAGCAGTAACGGTGGCGATACGCAGTATTTT; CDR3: CASSNGGDTQYF
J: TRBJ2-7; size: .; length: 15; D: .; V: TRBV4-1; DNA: TGCGCCAGCAGCCAAGTCTCGAGGGTTTCTAGCGAGCAGTACTTC; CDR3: CASSQVSRVSSEQYF
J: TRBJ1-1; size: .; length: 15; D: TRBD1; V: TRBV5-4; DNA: TGTGCCAGCAGCCATTCAAAGACAGGGAATACTGAAGCTTTCTTT; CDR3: CASSHSKTGNTEAFF
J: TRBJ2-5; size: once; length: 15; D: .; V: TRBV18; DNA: TGTGCCAGCTCACCAGCTGCGGTTATCCAAGAGACCCAGTACTTC; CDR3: CASSPAAVIQETQYF
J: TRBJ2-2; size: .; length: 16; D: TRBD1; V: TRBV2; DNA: TGTGCCAGCAGTGATAAAGGGGGCACGAACACCGGGGAGCTGTTTTTT; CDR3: CASSDKGGTNTGELFF
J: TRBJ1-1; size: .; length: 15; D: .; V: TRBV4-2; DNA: TGTGCCAGCAGCAGTCCGGACGGTCTTGACACTGAAGCTTTCTTT; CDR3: CASSSPDGLDTEAFF
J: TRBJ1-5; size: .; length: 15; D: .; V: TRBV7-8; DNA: TGTGCCAGCAGCTTTGGGGGGCCCACCAATCAGCCCCAGCATTTT; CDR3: CASSFGGPTNQPQHF
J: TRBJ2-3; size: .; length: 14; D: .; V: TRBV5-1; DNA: TGCGCCAGCAGGTGGGCCTCCGGGGGAGATACGCAGTATTTT; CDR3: CASRWASGGDTQYF
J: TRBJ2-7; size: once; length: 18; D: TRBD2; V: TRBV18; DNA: TGTGCCAGCTCACAAACTCAGGGACTAGCGGGAGGGCCCTACGAGCAGTACTTC; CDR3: CASSQTQGLAGGPYEQYF
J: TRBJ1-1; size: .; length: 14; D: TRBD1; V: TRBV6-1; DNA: TGTGCCAGCAGTACGGGACAGGTGAACACTGAAGCTTTCTTT; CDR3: CASSTGQVNTEAFF
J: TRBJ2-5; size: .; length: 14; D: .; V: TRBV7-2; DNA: TGTGCCAGCAGCTTAACTTGGCTGATGGGGACCCAGTACTTC; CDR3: CASSLTWLMGTQYF
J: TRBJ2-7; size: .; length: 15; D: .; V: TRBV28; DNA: TGTGCCAGCAGTAGGGGGATAGCGGATTCCTACGAGCAGTACTTC; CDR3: CASSRGIADSYEQYF
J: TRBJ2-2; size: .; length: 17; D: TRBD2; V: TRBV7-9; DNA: TGTGCCAGCAGCCAAGGGACTAGCGCCACGAACACCGGGGAGCTGTTTTTT; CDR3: CASSQGTSATNTGELFF
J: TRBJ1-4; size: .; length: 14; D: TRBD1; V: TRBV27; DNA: TGTGCCAGCAGGCCACAGGGGGCTAGTGAAAAACTGTTTTTT; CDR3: CASRPQGASEKLFF
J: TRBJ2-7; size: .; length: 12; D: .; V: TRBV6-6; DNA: TGTGCCAGCAGTTACTCAATCTACGAGCAGTACTTC; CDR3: CASSYSIYEQYF
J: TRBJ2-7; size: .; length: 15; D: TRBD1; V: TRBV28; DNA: TGTGCCAGCAGTACCCGGACAGGGGCGTCCTACGAGCAGTACTTC; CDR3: CASSTRTGASYEQYF
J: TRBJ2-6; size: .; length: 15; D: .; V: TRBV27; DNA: TGTGCCAGCAGTTTCGAAATTTCTGGGGCCAACGTCCTGACTTTC; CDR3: CASSFEISGANVLTF
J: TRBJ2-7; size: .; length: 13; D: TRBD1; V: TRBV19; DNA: TGTGCCAGTAGTATGGGACAGGGCTACGAGCAGTACTTC; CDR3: CASSMGQGYEQYF
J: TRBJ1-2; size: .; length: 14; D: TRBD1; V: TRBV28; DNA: TGTGCCAGCAGCCTCCGGGACAGGGTATCGGGCTACACCTTC; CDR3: CASSLRDRVSGYTF
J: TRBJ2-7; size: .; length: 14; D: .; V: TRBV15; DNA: TGTGCCACCAGCAGAGAAACTACAGGGTACGAGCAGTACTTC; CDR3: CATSRETTGYEQYF
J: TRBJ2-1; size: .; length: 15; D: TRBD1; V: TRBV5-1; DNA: TGCGCCAGCAGCCGTAAGGGACAGGGTAACAATGAGCAGTTCTTC; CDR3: CASSRKGQGNNEQFF
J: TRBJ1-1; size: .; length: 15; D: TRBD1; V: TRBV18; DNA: TGTGCCAGCTCACCGCTACAGGGGGCGGGCACTGAAGCTTTCTTT; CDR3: CASSPLQGAGTEAFF
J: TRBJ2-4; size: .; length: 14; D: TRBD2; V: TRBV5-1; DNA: TGCGCCAGCAGCCCCCGTGGGAGGGAAAACATTCAGTACTTC; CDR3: CASSPRGRENIQYF
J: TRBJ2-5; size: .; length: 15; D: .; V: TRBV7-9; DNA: TGTGCCAGCAGCTTAGTACAGGGGGAGGGAGAGACCCAGTACTTC; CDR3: CASSLVQGEGETQYF
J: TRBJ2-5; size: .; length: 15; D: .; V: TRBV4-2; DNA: TGTGCCAGCAGCCAAGATCGTCAGTCCGAAGAGACCCAGTACTTC; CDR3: CASSQDRQSEETQYF
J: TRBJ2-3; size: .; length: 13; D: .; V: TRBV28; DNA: TGTGCCAGCAGTCGGTCGGGCACAGATACGCAGTATTTT; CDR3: CASSRSGTDTQYF
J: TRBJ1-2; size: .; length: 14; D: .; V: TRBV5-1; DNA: TGCGCCAGCAGCTTGCCGGGGACCTTATATGGCTACACCTTC; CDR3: CASSLPGTLYGYTF
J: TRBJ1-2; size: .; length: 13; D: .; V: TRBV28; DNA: TGTGCCAGCAGTTTACGACAGACTTATGGCTACACCTTC; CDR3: CASSLRQTYGYTF
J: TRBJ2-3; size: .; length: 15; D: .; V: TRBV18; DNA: TGTGCCAGCTCACCAGGGATCCCCGTCACAGATACGCAGTATTTT; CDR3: CASSPGIPVTDTQYF
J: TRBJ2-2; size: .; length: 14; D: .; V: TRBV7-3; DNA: TGTGCCAGCAGCTTATCGGGGAACACCGGGGAGCTGTTTTTT; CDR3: CASSLSGNTGELFF
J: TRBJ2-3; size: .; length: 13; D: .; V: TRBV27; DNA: TGTGCCAGCAGTCGAGCTGGCACAGATACGCAGTATTTT; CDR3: CASSRAGTDTQYF
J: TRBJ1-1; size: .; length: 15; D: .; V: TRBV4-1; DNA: TGCGCCAGCAGCCGATACGGGGCGTTGAACACTGAAGCTTTCTTT; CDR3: CASSRYGALNTEAFF
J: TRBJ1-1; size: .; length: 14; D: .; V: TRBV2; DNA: TGTGCCAGCATGGGGGGGGCTTCATTTACTGAAGCTTTCTTT; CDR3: CASMGGASFTEAFF
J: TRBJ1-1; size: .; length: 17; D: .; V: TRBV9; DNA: TGTGCCAGCCACCGGGGAGCCGGGGGCGCCCGGGGTACTGAAGCTTTCTTT; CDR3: CASHRGAGGARGTEAFF
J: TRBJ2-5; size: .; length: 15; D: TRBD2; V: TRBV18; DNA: TGTGCCAGCTCACCACGGACTAGCGGGAGAGAGACCCAGTACTTC; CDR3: CASSPRTSGRETQYF
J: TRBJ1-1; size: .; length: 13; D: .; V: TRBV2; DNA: TGTGCCAGCAGTGATTACAGGATCACTGAAGCTTTCTTT; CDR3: CASSDYRITEAFF
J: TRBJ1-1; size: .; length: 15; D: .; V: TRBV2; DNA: TGTGCCAGCAGTGTTAGGGACCTCCCCAACACTGAAGCTTTCTTT; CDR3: CASSVRDLPNTEAFF
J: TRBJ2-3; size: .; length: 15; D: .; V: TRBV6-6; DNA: TGTGCCAGCAGTTACCCCCGACTAGGCCCAACCACGCAGTATTTT; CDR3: CASSYPRLGPTTQYF
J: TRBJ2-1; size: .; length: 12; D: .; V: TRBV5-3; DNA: TGTGCCAGAAGCCCACCCAGGAATGAGCAGTTCTTC; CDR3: CARSPPRNEQFF
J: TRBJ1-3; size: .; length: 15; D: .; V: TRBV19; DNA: TGTGCCAGTAACGCCCGCTCTTCCACTGGAAACACCATATATTTT; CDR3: CASNARSSTGNTIYF
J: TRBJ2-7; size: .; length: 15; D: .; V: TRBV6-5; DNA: TGTGCCAGCAGTTACTCGGCGGGGAAGAGGGGCGAGCAGTACTTC; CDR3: CASSYSAGKRGEQYF
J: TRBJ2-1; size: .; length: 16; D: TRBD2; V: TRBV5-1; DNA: TGCGCCAGCAGCTTGTTAGCGGGACAATCCTACAATGAGCAGTTCTTC; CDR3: CASSLLAGQSYNEQFF
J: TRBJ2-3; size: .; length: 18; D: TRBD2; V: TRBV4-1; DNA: TGCGCCAGCAGCCAAAACGGGGGGGGGCTAACTAGCACAGATACGCAGTATTTT; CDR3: CASSQNGGGLTSTDTQYF
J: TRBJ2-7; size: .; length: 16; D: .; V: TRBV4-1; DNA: TGCGCCAGCAGCCAATTTATAGGACAGCAAGCCTACGAGCAGTACTTC; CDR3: CASSQFIGQQAYEQYF
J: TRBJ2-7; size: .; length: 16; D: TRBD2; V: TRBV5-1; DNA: TGCGCCAGCAGCTTGGCCGGGGGACTAGCGGCCTACGAGCAGTACTTC; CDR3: CASSLAGGLAAYEQYF